This TCR beta chain was found in a study of T cell repertoires in cytomegalovirus infection. Across the study: Public TCR beta signatures indicated both CMV infection and matching HLA type.

The germline CDR1 and CDR2 sequences are MNHEY and SVGEGT. This CDR3 is 14 amino acids long. Losses at the gene ends were 8 bases for V and 3 bases for J; bases not matched to a gene: 5. This clonotype was observed a few times. From the reads, TCRdb called clonotypes with MiXCR, one entry per CDR3 protein. The table has 270,000 or so distinct CDR3 sequences, over 15% seen once. The specimen was CD8+ T cells from PBMCs. V and J are TRBV6-2 or TRBV6-3 and TRBJ2-2; 8 bases are a match to TRBD1. This TCR was sampled from a human donor in good health (CMV status not recorded). Some clones in this sample may be carry-over from other donors' samples. Here the CDR3 reads CASEGQVYTGELFF. CDR3 in DNA: TGTGCCAGCGAGGGACAGGTCTACACCGGGGAGCTGTTTTTT.